This is a list of T cell receptor beta chains from one sample in a study of blood T cells in healthy people across ages. Via MiXCR, TCRdb re-called the 5' RACE reads, giving one row per CDR3 protein. This sample carries approximately 1.5 million distinct CDR3 sequences, roughly 30% of them seen once, and the ten largest clones take around 10%. Material for sequencing was blood. These receptors came from a woman in her 30s in good health. The CDR3 runs from the conserved cysteine through the conserved F or W. A D gene is named only where the DNA matches it firmly. Only part of the rows carry a size: once, few, many, or a class if the clone is expanded.

clone_size,v_call,j_call,d_call,cdr3_nt,cdr3_aa
few,TRBV6-5,TRBJ2-5,.,TGTGCCAGTAGTTACTTATCGGCCCGGGAGACCCAGTACTTC,CASSYLSARETQYF
.,TRBV29-1,TRBJ2-2,.,TGCAGCGTCGGATGGGCGTTAACCGGGGAGCTGTTTTTT,CSVGWALTGELFF
few,TRBV4-2,TRBJ2-1,.,TGTGCCAGCAGCGACGTTACTAGGGACAATGAGCAGTTCTTC,CASSDVTRDNEQFF
.,TRBV27,TRBJ1-2,.,TGTGCCAGCAGTTTAGAGGGTACTCATGGCTACACCTTC,CASSLEGTHGYTF
.,TRBV20-1,TRBJ1-5,.,TGCAGTGCTAAACTCGCAACTGAACCGAATCAGCCCCAGCATTTT,CSAKLATEPNQPQHF
many,TRBV6-6,TRBJ2-5,.,TGTGCCAGCAGTTACGGTGGGAGTCCGGAGACCCAGTACTTC,CASSYGGSPETQYF
.,TRBV6-1,TRBJ1-1,.,TGTGCCAGCAGTGAAGATCAAAACACTGAAGCTTTCTTT,CASSEDQNTEAFF
.,TRBV20-1,TRBJ1-2,TRBD1,TGCAGTGCTCCCCGGGGGACAGAATATGGCTACACCTTC,CSAPRGTEYGYTF
few,TRBV5-1,TRBJ2-3,TRBD2,TGCGCCAGCAGCTCATCTAGCGGGGGGGCCCCGTTGATGACAGATACGCAGTATTTT,CASSSSSGGAPLMTDTQYF
few,TRBV5-6,TRBJ2-1,.,TGTGCCAGCAGCCCCCGGGGAGTCCATGAGCAGTTCTTC,CASSPRGVHEQFF
.,TRBV10-3,TRBJ2-7,TRBD2,TGTGCCATCAGTCCCGGACCCACTAGCGGGAAAAACGAGCAGTACTTC,CAISPGPTSGKNEQYF
.,TRBV20-1,TRBJ2-3,.,TGCAGTGCTGATTCCGGTGACAGTCCTAGCACAGATACGCAGTATTTT,CSADSGDSPSTDTQYF
many,TRBV5-1,TRBJ2-3,TRBD1,TGCGCCAGCAGCTCCGACAGGGCAGATACGCAGTATTTT,CASSSDRADTQYF
few,TRBV27,TRBJ2-1,.,TGTGCCAGCAGTTTTGGACAGCGAGACAATGAGCAGTTCTTC,CASSFGQRDNEQFF
few,TRBV20-1,TRBJ2-7,.,TGCAGTGCTAAGACCGGGTCACCGGACGAGCAGTACTTC,CSAKTGSPDEQYF
few,TRBV6-1,TRBJ1-1,.,TGTGCCAGCCGAGTCCGGGGCGGGAACACTGAAGCTTTCTTT,CASRVRGGNTEAFF
few,TRBV6-5,TRBJ2-5,TRBD2,TGTGCCAGCAGCACTAGCGGGGGGAACCAAGAGACCCAGTACTTC,CASSTSGGNQETQYF
.,TRBV10-1,TRBJ2-7,TRBD1,TGCGCCAGCAACCTGCTACAGGGGACGCCTTTCGAGCAGTACTTC,CASNLLQGTPFEQYF
.,TRBV2,TRBJ1-5,.,TGTGCCAGCAGAGCCCGGACGGATTACAATCAGCCCCAGCATTTT,CASRARTDYNQPQHF
few,TRBV13,TRBJ1-2,TRBD1,TGTGCCAGCAGCATGGGGACAGCCTTTCGCTATGGCTACACCTTC,CASSMGTAFRYGYTF
.,TRBV12-3/TRBV12-4,TRBJ2-6,TRBD1,TGTGCCAGCAGTTCTTTTGGGACAGGCGGAAACTTGGGGGCCAACGTCCTGACTTTC,CASSSFGTGGNLGANVLTF
.,TRBV7-2,TRBJ2-7,TRBD1,TGTGCCAGCAGGCAGGGGGTCTCCTACGAGCAGTACTTC,CASRQGVSYEQYF
few,TRBV7-9,TRBJ1-2,.,TGTGCCAGCAGCTCCCTCGGTGAAGGGAACTATGGCTACACCTTC,CASSSLGEGNYGYTF
few,TRBV2,TRBJ2-7,TRBD1,TGTGCCAGCAGTGGGACAGGGGGTTTGAGCGAGCAGTACTTC,CASSGTGGLSEQYF